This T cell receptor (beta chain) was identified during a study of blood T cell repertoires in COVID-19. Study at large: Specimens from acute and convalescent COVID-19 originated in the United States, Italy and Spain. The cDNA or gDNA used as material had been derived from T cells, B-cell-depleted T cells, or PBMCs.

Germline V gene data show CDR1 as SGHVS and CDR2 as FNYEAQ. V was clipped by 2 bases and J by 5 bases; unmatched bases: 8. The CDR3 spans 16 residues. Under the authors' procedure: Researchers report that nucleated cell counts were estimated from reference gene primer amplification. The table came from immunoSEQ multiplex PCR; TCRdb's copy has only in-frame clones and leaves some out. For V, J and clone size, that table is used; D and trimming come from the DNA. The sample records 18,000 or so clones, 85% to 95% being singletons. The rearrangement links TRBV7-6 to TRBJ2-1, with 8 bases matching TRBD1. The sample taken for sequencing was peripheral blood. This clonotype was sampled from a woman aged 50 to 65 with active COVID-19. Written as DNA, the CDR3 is TGTGCCAGCAGCTTACTCTCGCCAGGGGGCCACAATGAGCAGTTCTTC. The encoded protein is CASSLLSPGGHNEQFF.